The clone carrying this TCR beta chain was found many times. As yet, its antigen is unknown. Every patient underwent thyroid surgery untreated. These data are taken from a study of metastatic and nonmetastatic thyroid tumors. The overall study: Samples came from malignant and benign thyroid patients, and repertoires were compared across blood and tumor or nodule tissue. Study conclusions and caveats: Malignant thyroid tumors reportedly had TCR beta diversity that was significantly higher than in benign nodules, in blood and tumor.

TCRdb re-analyzed the PCR reads through MiXCR. The sample lists 45,000 or so clones; 4% were seen once. The specimen sequenced was blood. The clonotype comes from a female donor with papillary thyroid cancer or a benign thyroid nodule (not recorded which). Some clones in this sample may be carry-over from other donors' samples.

The CDR3 DNA follows: TGTGCCAGCAGCTTAAGAGGGGGCGCTTACAATGAGCAGTTCTTC. Its protein product is CASSLRGGAYNEQFF. This chain uses TRBV7-3 with TRBJ2-1; 7 nucleotides match TRBD1. The CDR3 is 15 residues long. After removal of 1 base from V and 4 bases from J, the junction contained 4 bases not matched to a gene. Germline values: CDR1 SGHTA, CDR2 FQGTGA.